This T cell receptor (beta chain) was captured by sequencing in a study of post-analysis software for immune sequencing data. Overall study findings and caveats: About 5 TRBV segments (TRBV5-6, TRBV5-1 and TRBV20-1 among them) occurred more frequently in patients than in controls. Those with multiple sclerosis, the patient group, showed significantly lower normalized Chao1 diversity than controls.

This clonotype came up a few times. Its antigen is not identified. The library was made from cDNA and included unique molecular identifiers. TCRdb reprocessed the PCR reads via MiXCR and lists one record per CDR3 protein. Altogether approximately 730,000 distinct CDR3 sequences are present, around 46% being singletons, with the ten largest covering over 4.5%. CDR1 and CDR2 (germline): MNHNS, SASEGT. This CDR3 has 16 residues. After removal of 7 bases from V and 2 bases from J, the junction contained 10 bases not matched to a gene. This TCR derives from a girl between 5 and 17 years old with multiple sclerosis. Sequencing was performed on blood. V and J are TRBV6-1 and TRBJ2-1, with 8 bases lining up with TRBD1. This CDR3 is CASTDTGTGPYNEQFF. Written as DNA, the CDR3 is TGTGCCAGCACTGATACCGGGACAGGCCCCTACAATGAGCAGTTCTTC.